This T cell receptor (beta chain) was sequenced in a study of CXCR3-negative and CXCR3-positive naive CD8 T cells (dated by TCRdb to about 2019). Context from the whole study: In total, some 140 million TRB reads were obtained, which works out to roughly 1.5 +/- 0.3 million reads per library. Diversity and physicochemical repertoire analyses were performed on about a dozen donors pooled from two independent experiments. For the TRBV-TRBJ cluster analysis, the naive subsets came from about five donors, while the memory cells came from 3 donors. Points the paper makes about the study in general: Compared with CXCR3-negative naive cells, CXCR3-positive naive cells had TRB CDR3s with higher hydrophobicity (lower Kidera factor 4), lower energy, and higher strength and volume indices. Naive CXCR3-negative and CXCR3-positive cells from the same donor showed similar TRBV-TRBJ usage, whereas memory cells showed distinct patterns. Because surface CD5, which is linked to self-reactivity in mice, was comparable between the naive subsets, TCR interaction strength was also inferred from TRB CDR3 physicochemical properties. CXCR3 expression partially decreased after cryopreservation, so most assays used freshly isolated PBMCs. Comparably high repertoire diversity was found in both naive subsets, whereas much lower repertoire diversity was found in memory CD8+ T cells.

Sequenced on a NextSeq 550. The Human TCR Profiling Kit (MiLaboratory) was used to make UMI-labeled 5' RACE TRB cDNA libraries. The full amount of extracted RNA was used for cDNA synthesis, and the full amount of resulting cDNA was used for PCR amplification. Libraries were prepared in parallel with an identical number of PCR cycles. For the original study's pipeline: With a minimum of two reads required per UMI, MIGEC and MiXCR pulled out about 52,000 +/- 9,100 unique UMI-labeled TRB cDNA molecules from each library. On average, approximately 40,000 +/- 10,000 functional in-frame TRB CDR3 nucleotide clonotypes lacking stop codons were found per library. After downsampling to 5000 UMI-labeled TRB molecules per sample, diversity metrics such as normalized Shannon-Wiener and Chao1 were calculated in VDJtools. VDJtools was used to calculate clonotype-size-weighted physicochemical properties of the central five CDR3 residues, namely interaction energy, strength, volume and Kidera factor 4. TCRdb reprocessed the reads, reporting each CDR3 protein sequence once and no DNA. TCRdb, not the authors, supplied the V and J calls. The sample table records approximately 65,000 distinct CDR3 sequences. The ten largest clonotypes hold around 0.7% of the sample.

The CDR3 has 15 amino acids, counting the end cysteine and phenylalanine. No DNA is given. From the germline V gene, CDR1 is MNHEY and CDR2 is SVGEGT. Each CD8+ T cell subset was flow-sorted in triplicate, and around 300,000 cells per subset were placed directly into RLT lysis buffer. To exclude memory contaminants, naive CD8+ T cells were stringently defined as CD45RO-CCR7+CD27+CD95-. Standard density gradient centrifugation was used to isolate peripheral blood mononuclear cells from buffy coats. A FACSAria III was used to flow-sort naive CXCR3-negative and CXCR3-positive CD8+ T cells. Total RNA was extracted from sorted cells using an RNeasy Mini Kit. In the case of this clonotype: Its target antigen remains unknown.

The sequencing input was naive CXCR3+ CD8+ T cells from blood. Explained via the paper, the cell subset or site label denotes: CD45RO-CCR7+CD27+CD95- naive CD8+ T cells expressing CXCR3 (TNR3+). The V and J genes are TRBV6-2 or TRBV6-3 and TRBJ2-1; the D call from TCRdb, TRBD1, cannot be confirmed without DNA. The receptor was derived from a human donor in good health. Some clones in this sample may be carry-over from other donors' samples. The CDR3 region has the sequence CASSYRDYRGDEQFF.